The source of this T cell receptor beta chain is a study of cytomegalovirus exposure and HLA in healthy donors. Whole-study results and caveats: Prior analysis indicated that the majority of TCR beta V segments exhibited productivity approximately 87% or approximately 30% of the time. A missense DCLRE1C variant was associated with V- and J-gene trimming of TCR beta chains in a later analysis, and an independent cohort replicated the association.

The sample holds one count of this clone. Its specificity is unknown. Germline V gene sequence: CDR1 SGDLS, CDR2 YYNGEE. V lost 0 bases, J lost 1 base, and 7 bases lay in between. This CDR3 is built from 14 residues. It was with 60 Vbeta and 13 Jbeta primers that the PCR ran. This table comes from immunoSEQ multiplex PCR, and its TCRdb copy is limited to in-frame clones, with some not included. The table lists about 140,000 clones, roughly 77% of them singletons. Material for sequencing was PBMCs. The receptor comes from a female donor in good health and CMV-seronegative. V and J are TRBV9 and TRBJ1-1; D gene uncertain. The CDR3 DNA reads as TGTGCCAGCAGCGTAGAGGCGGGGAACACTGAAGCTTTCTTT. Protein: CASSVEAGNTEAFF.